The sequence of this T cell receptor (beta chain) was determined in a study of shared clonotypes between healthy human individuals. Points from the study as a whole: Owing to a small donor count, the genetic and exposure-history diversity represented was limited. Several donors showed sharing of 4.5% to 6% of naive CD4 clonotypes.

As for this clone: Antigen specificity is unknown.

Genomic DNA of every subset was divided equally among multiple immunoSEQ plates. How the authors handled the data: As immunoSEQ supplied junction-only sequences (without quality scores), filtering differed. Data came from immunoSEQ multiplex PCR; TCRdb stores just in-frame clones and leaves some out. D and trimming come from the DNA, and the V and J calls and clone size come from that table. The sample includes about 1.4 million clones, approximately 97% seen only once; the top ten take roughly 1.2%. V was cut by 0 bases and J by 4 bases, with 15 bases left in between. CDR1 and CDR2 from the germline V gene are GTSNPN and SVGIG (reference sequence). This CDR3 contains 15 residues.

The chain couples TRBV30 to TRBJ1-1; D remains ambiguous. The sample was naive CD4+ T cells sorted from blood. Subset: CD45RA+ positively selected. The receptor comes from a man aged 30 to 39 in good health. CDR3 residues: CAWSVASGFGTEAFF. CDR3 in DNA: TGTGCCTGGAGTGTAGCTTCGGGGTTCGGCACTGAAGCTTTCTTT.